The clone carrying this T cell receptor (beta chain) has just one count. The sample belongs to a study of blood T cell repertoires in COVID-19. This table comes from immunoSEQ multiplex PCR, and its TCRdb copy is limited to in-frame clones, with some not included. The sample consists of approximately 150,000 clones, roughly 89% of them appearing once. Sequences were obtained from peripheral blood. The origin of this receptor is a woman in her fifties or sixties with acute or convalescent COVID-19.

The CDR3 DNA follows: TGTGCCTCCAGGGTTAACTATGGCTACACCTTC. Encoded protein: CASRVNYGYTF. The chain combines TRBV19 with TRBJ1-2; tentatively, D is TRBD1 (5 bases). V lost 11 bases to trimming and J lost 1 base, with 8 bases between them. Germline assignment: CDR1 LNHDA and CDR2 SQIVND (reference sequence). This CDR3 has 11 residues. The full variable domain, rest sourced from reference TRBV19 and TRBJ1-2, is DGGITQSPKYLFRKEGQNVTLSCEQNLNHDAMYWYRQDPGQGLRLIYYSQIVNDFQKGDIAEGYSVSREKKESFPLTVTSAQKNPTAFYLCASRVNYGYTFGSGTRLTVV.